One and the same sample provided the 16 T cell receptor beta chains below, sequenced in a study of T cell changes during pregnancy in multiple sclerosis. Assay used: immunoSEQ multiplex PCR; TCRdb lists only in-frame clones, some missing. The sample holds some 87,000 clones, 90% to 95% seen once. The specimen comprised peripheral blood, sampled in the second trimester of pregnancy. The origin of the receptors is a female donor with multiple sclerosis, enrolled in a pregnancy study.

The chain carries TRBV28 and TRBJ1-2, with D perhaps matching TRBD1 (6 bases). V was shortened by 5 bases and J by 7 bases, with 20 bases between the two germline ends. This CDR3 is 15 amino acids long. Germline V lookup: CDR1 MDHEN, CDR2 SYDVKM. This CDR3 is CASSRSNRQVVGYTF. DNA of the CDR3: TGTGCCAGCAGTCGCTCCAACCGACAGGTGGTTGGCTACACCTTC.

The V and J genes are TRBV2 and TRBJ1-1; no reliable D call. This CDR3 region has 13 residues. V was pared by 7 bases and J by 0 bases, with 9 bases between. Germline-derived CDR1 and CDR2 are SNHLY and FYNNEI. The CDR3 sequence is CASKGEMNTEAFF. The CDR3 coding sequence is TGTGCCAGCAAAGGAGAGATGAACACTGAAGCTTTCTTT.

The chain is built from TRBV6-4 and TRBJ2-3, with 12 bases matching TRBD1. This CDR3 has 17 residues. Germline V CDR1 and CDR2: MRHNA, SNTAGT. V trimming: 0 bases; J trimming: 4 bases; junction bases outside the gene matches: 5. The CDR3 loop is CASSDSAGTGGADTQYF. CDR3 nucleotide sequence: TGTGCCAGCAGTGACTCGGCCGGGACAGGGGGCGCAGATACGCAGTATTTT.

The V gene is TRBV6-5, the J gene TRBJ2-7; no reliable D call. Between the trimmed V and J ends, which lost 0 bases and 4 bases, there was a span of 7 bases. The length of the CDR3 is 13 residues. The germline V gene encodes CDR1 MNHEY and CDR2 SVGAGI. CDR3 amino acids: CASSYSRKYEQYF. The CDR3 DNA reads TGTGCCAGCAGTTACTCGCGCAAGTACGAGCAGTACTTC.

The chain is built from TRBV27 and TRBJ2-7; 10 bases agree with TRBD1. The CDR3 has 16 amino acids. CDR1 is MNHEY and CDR2 is SMNVEV in the germline V gene (reference sequence). V shed 5 bases, J shed 7 bases, and the junction held 14 bases outside the gene matches. Written as DNA, the CDR3 is TGTGCCAGCAGTCTCATAACCGGGACAGGGGTCGGTGAGCAGTACTTC. This gives the protein CASSLITGTGVGEQYF.

Here the CDR3 reads CASSQDRAHTDTQYF. The DNA for the CDR3 is TGTGCCAGCAGCCAGGACAGGGCTCATACAGATACGCAGTATTTT. The genes are TRBV28 and TRBJ2-3; 8 nucleotides agree with TRBD1. Germline assignment: CDR1 MDHEN and CDR2 SYDVKM. V shed 6 bases, J shed 3 bases, and the junction held 8 bases outside the gene matches. The CDR3 covers 15 residues.

This sequence joins TRBV30 and TRBJ1-5; D unclear. V lost 0 bases to trimming and J lost 3 bases, with 15 bases between them. The CDR3 runs to 16 residues. Germline V gene data show CDR1 as GTSNPN and CDR2 as SVGIG (reference sequence). CDR3 DNA: TGTGCCTGGAGTGTAGGGAGGGAGGTCCTCAATCAGCCCCAGCATTTT. Protein product: CAWSVGREVLNQPQHF.

V is TRBV29-1 and J is TRBJ2-2; 8 bases align to TRBD1. This CDR3 comprises 15 residues. Germline trimming cut 7 bases from V and 7 bases from J; bases unmatched to any gene: 14. Per the germline V gene, CDR1 is SQVTM and CDR2 is ANQGSEA. CDR3 amino acids: CSARGEQGGGGELFF. The CDR3 nucleotides are TGCAGCGCTCGAGGGGAACAGGGGGGAGGCGGGGAGCTGTTTTTT.

The chain couples TRBV5-4 to TRBJ1-1; TRBD1 might be the D (5 bases). V gave up 3 bases and J gave up 7 bases, with 16 bases separating them. The CDR3 runs 14 residues. Germline CDR1 and CDR2: SGHNT and YYREEE (reference sequence). In nucleotides, the CDR3 is TGTGCCAGCAGCTCGCAAAGGGCGGGGGTTGAAGCTTTCTTT. It encodes CASSSQRAGVEAFF.

V is TRBV7-7 and J is TRBJ1-2; TRBD1 matches at 8 bases. V gave up 4 bases and J gave up 7 bases; unmatched junction bases: 14. The CDR3 is made up of 16 amino acids. Germline-derived CDR1 and CDR2 are SSHAT and FNYEAQ (reference sequence). The CDR3 sequence: CASSSPPSTGVSGYTF. Written as DNA, the CDR3 is TGTGCCAGCAGCTCACCACCGTCGACAGGGGTAAGTGGCTACACCTTC.

V gene TRBV30 combines with J gene TRBJ1-1; TRBD1 matches at 10 bases. With V trimmed by 1 base and J by 5 bases, 7 bases remained unmatched. Germline assignment: CDR1 GTSNPN and CDR2 SVGIG (reference sequence). The CDR3 covers 15 residues. The CDR3 sequence is CAWSDPTGGETEAFF. The CDR3 DNA sequence: TGTGCCTGGAGTGACCCGACAGGGGGCGAAACTGAAGCTTTCTTT.

The rearrangement links TRBV7-2 to TRBJ2-7, with D tentatively TRBD1 (6 bases). CDR1 is SGHTA, CDR2 FQGNSA, per germline. The CDR3 spans 14 residues. V was pared by 3 bases and J by 6 bases, with 15 bases between. The CDR3: CASSLSREQGEQYF. The CDR3 DNA reads TGTGCCAGCAGCTTGTCCAGGGAACAGGGCGAGCAGTACTTC. Full variable domain (remainder filled in from reference TRBV7-2 and TRBJ2-7): GAGVSQSPSNKVTEKGKDVELRCDPISGHTALYWYRQSLGQGLEFLIYFQGNSAPDKSGLPSDRFSAERTGGSVSTLTIQRTQQEDSAVYLCASSLSREQGEQYFGPGTRLTVT.

The rearrangement joins TRBV14 to TRBJ2-1; D might be TRBD2 (5 bases). CDR3 length: 15 amino acids. Per the germline V gene, CDR1 is SGHDN and CDR2 is FVKESK. The V gene lost 2 bases and the J gene lost 4 bases, with 12 bases spanning the gap. CDR3 sequence: CASSQKATGYNEQFF. The CDR3 region has the DNA TGTGCCAGCAGCCAAAAGGCGACGGGATACAATGAGCAGTTCTTC.

V and J are TRBV18 and TRBJ2-3, with D perhaps matching TRBD2 (5 bases). The germline gives CDR1 KGHSH, CDR2 LQKENI. The CDR3 consists of 14 residues. The V end lost 1 base, the J end lost 5 bases, and 10 bases lay between the germline ends. The DNA for the CDR3 is TGTGCCAGCTCACCACGAGTAGAGGGAGATACGCAGTATTTT. It codes for CASSPRVEGDTQYF.

This chain joins TRBV4-2 and TRBJ1-4; no clear D gene. Per the germline V gene, CDR1 is LGHNA and CDR2 is YNFKEQ. CDR3 size: 13 residues. Trimming pared 5 bases from V and 0 bases from J, leaving 4 bases between. CDR3 DNA sequence: TGTGCCAGCAGCGCGTCAACTAATGAAAAACTGTTTTTT. Its protein is CASSASTNEKLFF.

J is TRBJ2-1 and V is TRBV11-2, with TRBD2 matching 8 bases. This CDR3 has 15 residues. V was pared by 1 base and J by 3 bases, with 2 bases of the junction left unmatched. The germline CDR1 and CDR2 sequences are SGHAT and FQNNGV. CDR3 sequence: CASSLAGGIYNEQFF. In DNA form, the CDR3 reads TGTGCCAGCAGCTTAGCGGGGGGGATCTACAATGAGCAGTTCTTC.